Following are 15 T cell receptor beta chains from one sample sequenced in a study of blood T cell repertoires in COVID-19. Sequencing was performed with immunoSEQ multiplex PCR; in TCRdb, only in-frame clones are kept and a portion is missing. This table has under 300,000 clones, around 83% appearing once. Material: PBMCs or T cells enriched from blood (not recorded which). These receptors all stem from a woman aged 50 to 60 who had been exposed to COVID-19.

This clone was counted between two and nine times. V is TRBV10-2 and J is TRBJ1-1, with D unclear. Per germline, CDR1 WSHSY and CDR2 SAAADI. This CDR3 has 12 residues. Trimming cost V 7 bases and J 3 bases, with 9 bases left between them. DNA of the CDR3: TGCGCCAGCACCCGGAGGGACACTGAAGCTTTCTTT. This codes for CASTRRDTEAFF.

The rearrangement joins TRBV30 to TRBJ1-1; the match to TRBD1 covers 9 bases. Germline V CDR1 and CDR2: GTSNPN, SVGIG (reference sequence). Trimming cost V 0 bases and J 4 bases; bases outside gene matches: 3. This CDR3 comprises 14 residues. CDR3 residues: CAWSVGQGSTEAFF. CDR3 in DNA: TGTGCCTGGAGTGTCGGACAGGGGAGCACTGAAGCTTTCTTT. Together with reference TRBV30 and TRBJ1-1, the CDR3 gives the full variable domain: SQTIHQWPATLVQPVGSPLSLECTVEGTSNPNLYWYRQAAGRGLQLLFYSVGIGQISSEVPQNLSASRPQDRQFILSSKKLLLSDSGFYLCAWSVGQGSTEAFFGQGTRLTVV.

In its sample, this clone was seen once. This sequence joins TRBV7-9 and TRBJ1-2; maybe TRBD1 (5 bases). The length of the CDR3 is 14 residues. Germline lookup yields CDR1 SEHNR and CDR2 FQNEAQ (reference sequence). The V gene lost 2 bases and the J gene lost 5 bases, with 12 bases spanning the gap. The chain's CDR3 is CASSLMGREYGYTF. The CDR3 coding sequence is TGTGCCAGCAGCTTAATGGGGCGGGAGTATGGCTACACCTTC.

CDR3 protein: CASSQGDSGVGETQYF. The CDR3 DNA reads TGTGCCAGCAGCCAAGGAGATAGCGGGGTTGGGGAGACCCAGTACTTC. The rearrangement joins TRBV3-1 (or the pseudogene TRBV3-2) to TRBJ2-5, with 8 positions matching TRBD2. J lost 5 bases, V lost 1 base, and 9 bases had no gene match. There are 16 residues in the CDR3. Looked up from germline, CDR1 is LGHDT and CDR2 is YNNKEL (reference sequence).

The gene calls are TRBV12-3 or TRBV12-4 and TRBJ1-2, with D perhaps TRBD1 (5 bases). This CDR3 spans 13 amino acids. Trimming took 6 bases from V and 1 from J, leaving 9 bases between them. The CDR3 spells CASSLTDNYGYTF. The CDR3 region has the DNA TGTGCCAGCAGCCTGACAGATAACTATGGCTACACCTTC.

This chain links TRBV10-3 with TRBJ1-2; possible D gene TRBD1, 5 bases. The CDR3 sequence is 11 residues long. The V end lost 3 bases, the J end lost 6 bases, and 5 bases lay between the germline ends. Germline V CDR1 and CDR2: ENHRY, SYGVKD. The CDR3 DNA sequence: TGTGCCATCAGTGACAGGGATGGCTACACCTTC. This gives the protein CAISDRDGYTF.

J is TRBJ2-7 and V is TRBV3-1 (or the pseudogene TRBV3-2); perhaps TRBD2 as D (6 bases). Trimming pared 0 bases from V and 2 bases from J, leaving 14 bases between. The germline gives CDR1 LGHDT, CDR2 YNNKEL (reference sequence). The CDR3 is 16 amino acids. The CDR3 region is CASSQDRRRGTYEQYF. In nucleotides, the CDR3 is TGTGCCAGCAGCCAAGATAGGAGGCGGGGAACCTACGAGCAGTACTTC.

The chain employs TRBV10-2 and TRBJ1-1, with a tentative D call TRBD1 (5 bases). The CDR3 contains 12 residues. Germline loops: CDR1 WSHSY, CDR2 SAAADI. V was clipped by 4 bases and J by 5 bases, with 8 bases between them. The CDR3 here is CASSGTTTEAFF. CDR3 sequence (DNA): TGCGCCAGCAGTGGGACAACGACTGAAGCTTTCTTT.

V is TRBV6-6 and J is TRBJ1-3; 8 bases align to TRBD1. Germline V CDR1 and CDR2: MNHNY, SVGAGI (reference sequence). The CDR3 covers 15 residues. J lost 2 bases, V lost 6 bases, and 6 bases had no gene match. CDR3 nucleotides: TGTGCCAGCAGCTCACTGGACAGGGCTGGAAACACCATATATTTT. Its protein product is CASSSLDRAGNTIYF.

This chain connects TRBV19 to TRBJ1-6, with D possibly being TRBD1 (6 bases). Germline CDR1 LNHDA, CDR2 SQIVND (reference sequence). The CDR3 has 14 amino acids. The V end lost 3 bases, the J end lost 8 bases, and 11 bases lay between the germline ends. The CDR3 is CASSIRQADSPLHF. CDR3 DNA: TGTGCCAGTAGTATTCGACAGGCCGATTCACCCCTCCACTTT.

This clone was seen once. Written as DNA, the CDR3 is TGTGCCACCAGTGATTCCGCAGTAAACTATGGCTACACCTTC. Residues: CATSDSAVNYGYTF. The genes are TRBV24-1 and TRBJ1-2; D not certain. The CDR3 covers 14 residues. The germline CDR1 and CDR2 sequences are KGHDR and SFDVKD. Trimming left V 2 bases short and J 2 bases short, with 8 bases between.

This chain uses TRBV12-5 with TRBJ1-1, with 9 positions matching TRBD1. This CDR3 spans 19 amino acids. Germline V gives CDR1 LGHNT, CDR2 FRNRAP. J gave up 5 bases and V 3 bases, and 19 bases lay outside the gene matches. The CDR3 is CASGLAPKFGQGRWTEAFF. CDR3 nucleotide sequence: TGTGCTAGTGGTTTAGCCCCGAAGTTCGGACAGGGGAGGTGGACTGAAGCTTTCTTT.

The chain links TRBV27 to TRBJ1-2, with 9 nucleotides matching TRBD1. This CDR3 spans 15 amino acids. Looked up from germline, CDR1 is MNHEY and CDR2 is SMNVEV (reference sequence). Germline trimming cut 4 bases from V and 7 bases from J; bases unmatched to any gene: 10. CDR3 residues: CASSSPRTGVFGYTF. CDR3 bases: TGTGCCAGCAGTTCACCCCGGACAGGGGTTTTTGGCTACACCTTC.

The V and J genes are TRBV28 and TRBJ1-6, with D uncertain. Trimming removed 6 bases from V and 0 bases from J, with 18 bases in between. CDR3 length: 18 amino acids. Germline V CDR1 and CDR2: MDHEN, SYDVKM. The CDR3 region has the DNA TGTGCCAGCAGGGCCCGGGCCGCGGGAGGCTCCTATAATTCACCCCTCCACTTT. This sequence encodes CASRARAAGGSYNSPLHF.

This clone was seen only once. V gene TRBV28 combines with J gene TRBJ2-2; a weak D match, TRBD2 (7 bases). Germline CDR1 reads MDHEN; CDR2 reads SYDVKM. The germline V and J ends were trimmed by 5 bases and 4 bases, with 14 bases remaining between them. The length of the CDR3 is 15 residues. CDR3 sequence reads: CASSRGGSGTGELFF. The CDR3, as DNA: TGTGCCAGCAGTCGCGGGGGCTCGGGCACCGGGGAGCTGTTTTTT.